A single sample is the source of the 5 T cell receptor beta chains below, sequenced in a study of blood T cell repertoires in COVID-19. Clones were sequenced by immunoSEQ multiplex PCR, and TCRdb holds only the in-frame ones, with some missing. Found here are more than 95,000 clones, approximately 84% of them singletons; the top ten hold under 30%. The sample taken for sequencing was peripheral blood. The receptor source for this set is a man aged 55 to 70 with acute or convalescent COVID-19.

The V and J genes are TRBV2 and TRBJ2-3; TRBD2 might be the D (7 bases). The V gene lost 5 bases and the J gene lost 0 bases, with 15 bases spanning the gap. CDR1 is SNHLY, CDR2 FYNNEI, per germline. The CDR3 contains 16 residues. CDR3 bases: TGTGCCAGCAGTCCCGAGGGGGGGTTCAGCACAGATACGCAGTATTTT. Protein product: CASSPEGGFSTDTQYF.

In this sample, this clone turned up a few times. The chain combines TRBV27 with TRBJ1-2; D might be TRBD1 (6 bases). The CDR3 contains 15 residues. V lost 1 base and J 4 bases, leaving 13 bases between the germline ends. Germline CDR1 is MNHEY and CDR2 is SMNVEV (reference sequence). CDR3 bases: TGTGCCAGCAGTTTATTGGCAGGGGCCTTCTATGGCTACACCTTC. Translation: CASSLLAGAFYGYTF.

The chain couples TRBV10-2 to TRBJ1-1, with D perhaps TRBD1 (6 bases). Germline CDR1 WSHSY, CDR2 SAAADI. V shed 2 bases and J shed 5 bases, with 21 bases lying between them. There are 17 residues in the CDR3. The CDR3 sequence: CASSEPNRVGKGTEAFF. As DNA, the CDR3 is TGCGCCAGCAGTGAGCCAAACAGGGTGGGAAAAGGGACTGAAGCTTTCTTT.

V is TRBV5-1 and J is TRBJ2-7; 7 bases match TRBD1. Germline V gene data show CDR1 as SGHRS and CDR2 as YFSETQ. After removal of 5 bases from V and 4 bases from J, the junction contained 6 bases not matched to a gene. This CDR3 region has 13 residues. The CDR3 coding sequence is TGCGCCAGCAGTTACGACAGGGCTTACGAGCAGTACTTC. This encodes CASSYDRAYEQYF.

The table lists this clone with a count of one. The CDR3 sequence is CASSLARASDTEAFF. The CDR3, as DNA: TGCGCCAGCAGCCTAGCGCGAGCTTCGGACACTGAAGCTTTCTTT. The chain joins TRBV5-1 to TRBJ1-1; D gene ambiguous. V shed 4 bases and J shed 3 bases, with 16 bases lying between them. Germline assignment: CDR1 SGHRS and CDR2 YFSETQ. The CDR3 is made up of 15 amino acids.